These T cell receptor beta chains were read from a single sample in a study of T cells after yellow fever vaccination. TCRdb independently ran MiXCR on the 5' RACE reads; one entry per CDR3 protein. In the table there are over 250,000 distinct CDR3 sequences, approximately 5.2% of which are singletons. The sequenced sample was CD4+ T cells sorted from PBMCs, obtained on the day of the yellow fever booster vaccination. The receptor set was obtained from a young man who received the YFV17D yellow fever vaccine. Both conserved end residues are part of each CDR3. Fields, in order: CDR3 DNA, CDR3 protein, clone size, V gene, D gene, J gene. D genes are given only for firm matches. Clone size appears in some rows only: once, few, many, or a class for an expanded clone.

cdr3_nt: TGCGCCAGCAGTCCCGGACTAGCGGGGGGGCCGGGGCAAGAGACCCAGTACTTC; cdr3_aa: CASSPGLAGGPGQETQYF; clone_size: many; v_call: TRBV5-1; d_call: TRBD2; j_call: TRBJ2-5
cdr3_nt: TGTGCCAGCAGTTCGGACGGATACTCTGGGGCCAACGTCCTGACTTTC; cdr3_aa: CASSSDGYSGANVLTF; clone_size: few; v_call: TRBV6-5; d_call: -; j_call: TRBJ2-6
cdr3_nt: TGTGCCAGCAGCCCCCCCCCGAGAGGAGGGGAGGGTGAAGCTTTCTTT; cdr3_aa: CASSPPPRGGEGEAFF; clone_size: few; v_call: TRBV4-2; d_call: -; j_call: TRBJ1-1
cdr3_nt: TGTGCCATCAATAAGTCGGGCGGGCAAGCTTTCTTT; cdr3_aa: CAINKSGGQAFF; clone_size: -; v_call: TRBV10-3; d_call: -; j_call: TRBJ1-1
cdr3_nt: TGTGCCAGCAGGTCCGGACTAGCGGGGGGGGAGGTTGAGCAGTTCTTC; cdr3_aa: CASRSGLAGGEVEQFF; clone_size: many; v_call: TRBV6-2/TRBV6-3; d_call: TRBD2; j_call: TRBJ2-1
cdr3_nt: TGTGCCAGCAGCCCCCGGACAGGGAACAATGAAAAACTGTTTTTT; cdr3_aa: CASSPRTGNNEKLFF; clone_size: few; v_call: TRBV5-6; d_call: TRBD1; j_call: TRBJ1-4
cdr3_nt: TGTGCCAGCAGCCAAGATAGAAGGCTCGTGGATACGCAGTATTTT; cdr3_aa: CASSQDRRLVDTQYF; clone_size: -; v_call: TRBV4-2; d_call: -; j_call: TRBJ2-3
cdr3_nt: TGTGCCAGCAGTTTAACATACAATCAGCCCCAGCATTTT; cdr3_aa: CASSLTYNQPQHF; clone_size: -; v_call: TRBV12-3/TRBV12-4; d_call: -; j_call: TRBJ1-5
cdr3_nt: TGCAGTGCAAAGGACAGGAACTATGGCTACACCTTC; cdr3_aa: CSAKDRNYGYTF; clone_size: -; v_call: TRBV20-1; d_call: TRBD1; j_call: TRBJ1-2
cdr3_nt: TGTGCCAGCAGCCCCGGGCGGGCTAGCGGGGGGAACCAGTTCTTC; cdr3_aa: CASSPGRASGGNQFF; clone_size: few; v_call: TRBV7-2; d_call: TRBD2; j_call: TRBJ2-1
cdr3_nt: TGCGCCAGCAGCTACACAGGGGATCATGGCTACACCTTC; cdr3_aa: CASSYTGDHGYTF; clone_size: many; v_call: TRBV5-1; d_call: TRBD1; j_call: TRBJ1-2
cdr3_nt: TGTGCCAGCAGGGAGGACAGGGCAAACACCGGGGAGCTGTTTTTT; cdr3_aa: CASREDRANTGELFF; clone_size: few; v_call: TRBV2; d_call: TRBD1; j_call: TRBJ2-2
cdr3_nt: TGTGCCAGCAGCCAAGGATTTACGGTTTTGGAGACCCAGTACTTC; cdr3_aa: CASSQGFTVLETQYF; clone_size: many; v_call: TRBV14; d_call: -; j_call: TRBJ2-5
cdr3_nt: TGTGCCAGCAGGACGGGGTACACCGGGGAGCTGTTTTTT; cdr3_aa: CASRTGYTGELFF; clone_size: few; v_call: TRBV28; d_call: -; j_call: TRBJ2-2
cdr3_nt: TGTGCCAGTAGTAACCGGGGGGGCCTCTATGAGCAGTTCTTC; cdr3_aa: CASSNRGGLYEQFF; clone_size: few; v_call: TRBV19; d_call: TRBD2; j_call: TRBJ2-1
cdr3_nt: TGCGCCAGCAGCCAAGATTTCTCAGGGGCCGGGGCAGATACGCAGTATTTT; cdr3_aa: CASSQDFSGAGADTQYF; clone_size: many; v_call: TRBV4-3; d_call: -; j_call: TRBJ2-3
cdr3_nt: TGTGCCAGCAGTGGCACCGGGACAGGGGGCAATGAGCAGTTCTTC; cdr3_aa: CASSGTGTGGNEQFF; clone_size: -; v_call: TRBV6-2/TRBV6-3; d_call: TRBD1; j_call: TRBJ2-1
cdr3_nt: TGCGCCAGCAGCCAAGAGGGCAGCCTCAATTATGGCTACACCTTC; cdr3_aa: CASSQEGSLNYGYTF; clone_size: many; v_call: TRBV4-3; d_call: -; j_call: TRBJ1-2
cdr3_nt: TGCGCCAGCAGCGGGGGACAGGGTGCGGAGACCCAGTACTTC; cdr3_aa: CASSGGQGAETQYF; clone_size: few; v_call: TRBV5-1; d_call: TRBD1; j_call: TRBJ2-5
cdr3_nt: TGCAGTGCTAGAGAGCGTCCAGGGTCCACTGAAGCTTTCTTT; cdr3_aa: CSARERPGSTEAFF; clone_size: few; v_call: TRBV20-1; d_call: -; j_call: TRBJ1-1
cdr3_nt: TGTGCCAGCAGCTTCGGGGGTGATAATTCACCCCTCCACTTT; cdr3_aa: CASSFGGDNSPLHF; clone_size: -; v_call: TRBV5-4; d_call: -; j_call: TRBJ1-6
cdr3_nt: TGCGCCAGCAGCCCATCTAGCGGGGGGACCAACTACAATGAGCAGTTCTTC; cdr3_aa: CASSPSSGGTNYNEQFF; clone_size: -; v_call: TRBV5-1; d_call: TRBD2; j_call: TRBJ2-1
cdr3_nt: TGTGCCTCGCAGATAGCGGGGGGGCCCTACAATGAGCAGTTCTTC; cdr3_aa: CASQIAGGPYNEQFF; clone_size: -; v_call: TRBV10-3; d_call: TRBD2; j_call: TRBJ2-1
cdr3_nt: TGTGCCAGCAGTCGTGACTCCGGGAGCAATCAGCCCCAGCATTTT; cdr3_aa: CASSRDSGSNQPQHF; clone_size: -; v_call: TRBV7-9; d_call: -; j_call: TRBJ1-5
cdr3_nt: TGTGCCAGCAGCCCAGCGATAACAGGGGACACTGAAGCTTTCTTT; cdr3_aa: CASSPAITGDTEAFF; clone_size: few; v_call: TRBV7-2; d_call: TRBD1; j_call: TRBJ1-1
cdr3_nt: TGTGCCAGCAACCCGAGGGGGGGAAACACAGATACGCAGTATTTT; cdr3_aa: CASNPRGGNTDTQYF; clone_size: many; v_call: TRBV7-2; d_call: -; j_call: TRBJ2-3
cdr3_nt: TGCAGCGCAGGCCCAGGGAGCACAGATACGCAGTATTTT; cdr3_aa: CSAGPGSTDTQYF; clone_size: few; v_call: TRBV29-1; d_call: -; j_call: TRBJ2-3
cdr3_nt: TGTGCCAGCAGTTATCCGCCAAGTGGAGCTTTCTTT; cdr3_aa: CASSYPPSGAFF; clone_size: few; v_call: TRBV6-2/TRBV6-3; d_call: -; j_call: TRBJ1-1
cdr3_nt: TGCGCCAGCAGCCCGGACGGAGTTGGAAACACCATATATTTT; cdr3_aa: CASSPDGVGNTIYF; clone_size: -; v_call: TRBV5-1; d_call: -; j_call: TRBJ1-3
cdr3_nt: TGTGCCAGCAGTGCCTCCTACGAGCAGTACTTC; cdr3_aa: CASSASYEQYF; clone_size: many; v_call: TRBV12-3/TRBV12-4; d_call: -; j_call: TRBJ2-7
cdr3_nt: TGTGCCAGTAGTACGACAGGGGGAGTCGAGCAGTACTTC; cdr3_aa: CASSTTGGVEQYF; clone_size: -; v_call: TRBV19; d_call: TRBD1; j_call: TRBJ2-7
cdr3_nt: TGCGCCAGCAACAGGGGTGAACGAGGGACCCAGTACTTC; cdr3_aa: CASNRGERGTQYF; clone_size: -; v_call: TRBV5-1; d_call: TRBD1; j_call: TRBJ2-5
cdr3_nt: TGTGCCAGCAGTTACCGCGGCTCCTACAATGAGCAGTTCTTC; cdr3_aa: CASSYRGSYNEQFF; clone_size: many; v_call: TRBV6-5; d_call: -; j_call: TRBJ2-1
cdr3_nt: TGTGCCAGCAGCTTGGGAGGGGGGAGAAGCTCTGGGGCCAACGTCCTGACTTTC; cdr3_aa: CASSLGGGRSSGANVLTF; clone_size: few; v_call: TRBV5-6; d_call: -; j_call: TRBJ2-6
cdr3_nt: TGTGCCAGCAGCCCCTTCGGCTTGAACACTGAAGCTTTCTTT; cdr3_aa: CASSPFGLNTEAFF; clone_size: many; v_call: TRBV7-2; d_call: -; j_call: TRBJ1-1
cdr3_nt: TGTGCCAGCAGCTTGGCCAGAGGGAAGGGGATGTACTACGAGCAGTACTTC; cdr3_aa: CASSLARGKGMYYEQYF; clone_size: few; v_call: TRBV5-5; d_call: -; j_call: TRBJ2-7
cdr3_nt: TGTGCCAGCATCCCCAGGGCGAACACTGAAGCTTTCTTT; cdr3_aa: CASIPRANTEAFF; clone_size: many; v_call: TRBV7-2; d_call: -; j_call: TRBJ1-1
cdr3_nt: TGTGCCAGTAGTATAGATCCTCCGGGAGCAGGGCAGCCCCAGCATTTT; cdr3_aa: CASSIDPPGAGQPQHF; clone_size: few; v_call: TRBV19; d_call: -; j_call: TRBJ1-5
cdr3_nt: TGCAGTGCTAGAGGATCGCCCCAAGAGACCCAGTACTTC; cdr3_aa: CSARGSPQETQYF; clone_size: -; v_call: TRBV20-1; d_call: -; j_call: TRBJ2-5
cdr3_nt: TGTGCCAGCAGCAAACTAGCGGGGGGGCTCGAGCAGTACTTC; cdr3_aa: CASSKLAGGLEQYF; clone_size: few; v_call: TRBV12-3/TRBV12-4; d_call: TRBD2; j_call: TRBJ2-7
cdr3_nt: TGTGCCAGCAGACAAAGACAGGCGGGGGTGGAGACCCAGTACTTC; cdr3_aa: CASRQRQAGVETQYF; clone_size: many; v_call: TRBV28; d_call: -; j_call: TRBJ2-5